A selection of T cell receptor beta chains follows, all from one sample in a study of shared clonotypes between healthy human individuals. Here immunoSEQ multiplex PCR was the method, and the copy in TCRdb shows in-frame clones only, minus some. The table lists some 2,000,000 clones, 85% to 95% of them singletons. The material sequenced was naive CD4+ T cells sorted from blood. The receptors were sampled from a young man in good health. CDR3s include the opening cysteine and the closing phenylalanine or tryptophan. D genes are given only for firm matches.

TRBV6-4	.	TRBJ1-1	TGTGCCAGCATTGGGAACACTGAAGCTTTCTTT	CASIGNTEAFF
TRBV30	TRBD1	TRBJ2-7	TGTGCCTGGAGGGGACAGGGGACCTACGAGCAGTACTTC	CAWRGQGTYEQYF
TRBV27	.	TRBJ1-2	TGTGCCAGCAGTTTAGGCCGACTAGTAGGAGGCTACACCTTC	CASSLGRLVGGYTF
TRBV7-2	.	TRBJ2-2	TGTGCCAGCAGCTTAGGTGTTTGGGCGACGAACACCGGGGAGCTGTTTTTT	CASSLGVWATNTGELFF
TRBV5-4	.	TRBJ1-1	TGTGCCAGCAGCTTGCCGGGACACAACGGGGGAGTTAAAGCTTTCTTT	CASSLPGHNGGVKAFF
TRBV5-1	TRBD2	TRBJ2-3	TGCGCCAGCAGCTTGGTGCGGGGGGGCACAGATACGCAGTATTTT	CASSLVRGGTDTQYF
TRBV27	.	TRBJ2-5	TGTGCCAGCAGTTTATATGCAGGGAGAGAGACCCAGTACTTC	CASSLYAGRETQYF
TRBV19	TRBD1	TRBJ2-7	TGTGCCAGTAGCATAACAGGGGGCGACTCCTACGAGCAGTACTTC	CASSITGGDSYEQYF
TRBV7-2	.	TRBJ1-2	TGTGCCAGCAGCGCGGGAGGGAACTATGGCTACACCTTC	CASSAGGNYGYTF
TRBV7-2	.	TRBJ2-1	TGTGCCAGCAGCTTGACCTACAATGAGCAGTTCTTC	CASSLTYNEQFF
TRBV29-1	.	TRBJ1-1	TGCAGCGTTGTCCGGGACGGGAACACTGAAGCTTTCTTT	CSVVRDGNTEAFF
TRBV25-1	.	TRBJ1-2	TGTGCCAGCAGCCCCGGGACACACTATGGCTACACCTTC	CASSPGTHYGYTF
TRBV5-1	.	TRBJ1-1	TGCGCCAGCAGCTTGGTGCAGGGGAATGAAGCTTTCTTT	CASSLVQGNEAFF
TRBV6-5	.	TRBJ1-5	TGTGCCAGCAGTTACTCGATTTCCAGCAATCAGCCCCAGCATTTT	CASSYSISSNQPQHF
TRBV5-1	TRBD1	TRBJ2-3	TGCGCCAGCAGCTTCCGGGACAGGGGAACAGATACGCAGTATTTT	CASSFRDRGTDTQYF
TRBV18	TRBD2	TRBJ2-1	TGTGCCAGCTCACCACGTAGCGGGCTCAGCTCCTACAATGAGCAGTTCTTC	CASSPRSGLSSYNEQFF
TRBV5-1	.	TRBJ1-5	TGCGCCAGCAGCTTGTCAGGGTCAAACCAGCCCCAGCATTTT	CASSLSGSNQPQHF
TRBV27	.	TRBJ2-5	TGTGCCAGCAGTTCCCAGGGTTCGGTGGGAGAGACCCAGTACTTC	CASSSQGSVGETQYF